This record concerns one T cell receptor beta chain sequence. This clonotype appeared many times. Its specific antigen is unknown. No qualities accompany the bases; no much larger clone lies one base away. Library preparation used multiplex PCR. Sequencer: Illumina HiSeq 4000. To build TCR beta libraries, CDR3 regions were amplified by Arm-PCR using iRepertoire HTBI primers. Before sequencing, the PCR products underwent gel purification. The original methods were these. Gene usage analysis of CDR3 amino acid clonotypes used the 60 to 75 TRBV and approximately 13 TRBJ segments found across samples. COPE and FqMerger were used to merge filtered high-quality paired reads into contigs. BLAST was used to align contigs to the IMGT TRBV, TRBD and TRBJ reference genes, and CDR3 was defined following IMGT. Highly expanded clones were defined as clonotypes with a frequency above 0.1%. Repertoire diversity was measured by Shannon entropy, and V-J evenness by the Gini coefficient. Clonotypes shared by more than one individual were considered public. TCRdb trimmed public reads at Q25 via fastp, called clones via MiXCR and kept in-frame beta chains. Entries that share a CDR3 protein sequence are merged under the most common genes and DNA. TCRdb's processing, not the authors' own work, is the source of the V and J calls. In this sample the table shows about half a million distinct CDR3 sequences, 12% of which occur a single time. The top ten hold almost 9% of the sample.

The data were obtained in a study of regulatory T cells in long-lasting Graves disease (dated by TCRdb to the early 2020s). Some background on the complete study: Newly diagnosed Graves' disease patients had taken antithyroid drugs for less than 3 months. A total of some 35 samples underwent TCR sequencing, from about 13 patients with persistent Graves' disease and roughly 20 patients with newly diagnosed Graves' disease. The study was registered as a clinical trial and conducted in China. Persistent Graves' disease patients were compared with newly diagnosed Graves' disease patients by peripheral blood TCR sequencing and RNA sequencing. Overall study results and their limits: As a limitation, the authors acknowledged that the small sample size may reduce accuracy. Persistent disease showed preferential use of TRBV28, TRBJ1-2 and TRBJ2-5, whereas newly diagnosed disease favored TRBV20-1 and TRBJ2-1. Because the primary lesion, thyroid tissue, could not be accessed, the study looked at peripheral blood alone. Persistent Graves' disease patients showed lower TCR Shannon entropy and fewer highly expanded clones than newly diagnosed patients, suggesting clonal expansion. Sequencing and analysis were restricted to the TCR beta chain. More public clonotypes were shared among persistent patients (about 2,800) than among newly diagnosed patients (roughly 1,000).

From a lookup of the germline V gene (reference sequence), CDR1 and CDR2 are SEHNR and FQNEAQ. The CDR3, cysteine through phenylalanine, is 15 amino acids long. Only the CDR3 part of the read is kept: 45 bases, read in frame from the first base. V is cut back by 3 bases and J by 3 bases, with 5 bases in the junction unmatched. The sample's time point label, in plain terms: newly diagnosed GD, antithyroid drugs for less than 3 months. RNA was extracted from PBMCs in TRIzol for both TCR sequencing and RNA sequencing. The diagnosis of Graves' disease followed American Thyroid Association guidelines. Patients were recruited from an endocrinology department in Xi'an, China. Each patient gave about 9.1 milliliters of peripheral blood, collected in an EDTA anticoagulant tube. Ficoll Paque Plus density gradient separation was used to isolate PBMCs, and no additional T cell sorting was done. RNA quality was checked with an Agilent 2100 Bioanalyzer and agarose gel, and concentration with a NanoDrop 2000.

These data also featured in a second study, about T cells in Graves' hyperthyroidism and ophthalmopathy. The other study reports the following: Stable Graves' hyperthyroidism was defined as the absence of progression to ophthalmopathy over 18 months of follow-up. Hyperthyroidism patients were newly diagnosed, with disease duration under 2 months, and aged 18 to 65 years. The study excluded patients with uncontrolled infections, other autoimmune diseases, pregnancy or lactation. Diagnoses relied on clinical symptoms, serum thyroxine and TRAb, thyroid ultrasound and orbital computed tomography. The TCR CDR3 was subjected to a first round of RT-PCR using the HTBI primer set and the Qiagen OneStep RT-PCR kit. Most expanded thyroid clonotypes (frequency above 0.001) were also detected in blood, a finding suggesting that blood repertoires may reflect thyroid immune responses. In cross-validation, a model built on a 13 V-J signature told ophthalmopathy apart from stable hyperthyroidism with 87.88% sensitivity and approximately 81% specificity, and in testing the same model reached 80%/75%. In validation, the model predicted progression to ophthalmopathy a median of approximately 6.3 months before onset, with approximately 70% sensitivity and about 72% specificity. A discovery cohort of about a hundred patients, approximately 44 with Graves' ophthalmopathy and 55 to 60 with stable Graves' hyperthyroidism, was used to find distinguishing TCR V-J signatures. Prospective prediction of ophthalmopathy was tested in an independent validation cohort of 18 hyperthyroidism patients and some 17 patients who later progressed to ophthalmopathy. The 100 or so discovery patients were divided at random into training and test sets in a 7:3 ratio. Thyroid tissue and blood T-cell repertoires from six Graves' hyperthyroidism patients were also compared in the study. Following sampling, methimazole starting at 30 mg daily was given to hyperthyroidism patients, and high-dose intravenous methylprednisolone was given to ophthalmopathy patients. Libraries were constructed in a second round of multiplex PCR, after which size selection and purification were performed. The libraries were sequenced on an Illumina HiSeq2000 using paired-end 100 bp reads. SOAPnuke was used to process the raw data, with reads discarded if the reads contained adapters or uncalled bases, had a mean Phred below 15, or lacked an exact constant-primer or identifier match. High-quality paired reads were merged using COPE v1.2.5, and each unique nucleotide sequence was defined as a clonotype. Clonotypes were aligned to IMGT TRBV, TRBD and TRBJ reference segments using MiTCR v1.1. The analysis included only V-J combinations with a frequency above 0.0001, which together covered roughly 99% of the repertoires. The TCS score was defined as the ratio of F50 (clonal expansion) to E x V (chaos), calculated using BLOSUM62-based TCRdist between CDR3 peptides within each V-J. Welch's t-statistics and random forest reduced 514 V-J features to about 13, which were used in a naive Bayes classifier (R e1071). Sample size was not statistically predetermined, and investigators were not blinded to group allocation. The paper describes TCR Vbeta CDR3 sequencing of 135 peripheral blood samples, made up of 43 ophthalmopathy patients, 70 to 75 hyperthyroidism patients and 17 progressor patients.

The V gene is TRBV7-9 and the J gene is TRBJ2-1; 7 bases in the junction line up with TRBD1. This receptor was taken from a woman in her 30s with Graves disease. Donor details come from another sample of the same person, matched by shared clones. The source was peripheral blood mononuclear cells (PBMCs), collected at new diagnosis, from a patient treated with antithyroid drugs. CDR3 region: CASSLAGTVYNEQFF. The nucleotides read TGTGCCAGCAGCTTGGCCGGGACAGTCTACAATGAGCAGTTCTTC.